This entry lists 9 T cell receptor beta chains sequenced from one sample in a study of CD8 T cells in ankylosing spondylitis. TCRdb reprocessed the 5' RACE reads with MiXCR, giving one entry per CDR3 protein. Of about 240,000 distinct CDR3 sequences listed, roughly 8.6% are singletons. The sequencing input was blood, either unsorted or a sorted T cell fraction (not recorded which). The receptor set was obtained from a male donor with ankylosing spondylitis or in good health (not recorded which).

This clonotype was observed at least ten times. The rearrangement links TRBV29-1 to TRBJ2-4, with TRBD2 matching over 7 bases. V trimming: 4 bases; J trimming: 6 bases; junction bases outside the gene matches: 6. The CDR3 is 13 amino acids. From germline, CDR1 is SQVTM and CDR2 ANQGSEA. As DNA, the CDR3 is TGCAGCGTTGTTTGGCGGGGGAGAAACATTCAGTACTTC. Encoded protein: CSVVWRGRNIQYF.

This clonotype was detected many times. The chain recombines TRBV4-3 with TRBJ2-7, with TRBD1 matching over 8 bases. The trim removed 0 bases at V and 0 bases at J, leaving 4 bases unmatched. Germline CDR1 is LGHNA and CDR2 is YSLEER. The CDR3 is 16 amino acids. The CDR3 reads CASSQDPGQGSYEQYF. The CDR3 DNA reads as TGCGCCAGCAGCCAAGACCCCGGACAGGGCTCCTACGAGCAGTACTTC.

The sample holds many counts of this clonotype. This rearrangement joins TRBV6-1 to TRBJ2-7, with D perhaps matching TRBD1 (5 bases). The CDR3 length is 15 residues. The germline V gene encodes CDR1 MNHNS and CDR2 SASEGT. V was trimmed by 5 bases and J by 0 bases, leaving 14 bases between them. The chain's CDR3 is CASSPGFDSSYEQYF. CDR3 DNA: TGTGCCAGCAGTCCGGGTTTTGACAGCTCCTACGAGCAGTACTTC.

This clonotype occurred many times. The chain combines TRBV7-2 with TRBJ1-1; 8 bases are a match to TRBD1. The V gene's germline CDR1 is SGHTA and CDR2 FQGNSA. J gave up 7 bases and V 2 bases, and 3 bases lay outside the gene matches. The CDR3 spans 13 residues. In nucleotides, the CDR3 is TGTGCCAGCAGCTTAATTGGACAGGGTGAAGCTTTCTTT. This encodes CASSLIGQGEAFF.

This clonotype has a count of ten or more. The chain couples TRBV27 to TRBJ1-2; D gene unclear. The CDR3 runs 16 residues. Germline V gene sequence: CDR1 MNHEY, CDR2 SMNVEV (reference sequence). With 5 bases removed from V and 1 base from J, the gap between germline ends came to 17 bases. CDR3 residues: CASSPTNALGNYGYTF. The CDR3 nucleotides are TGTGCCAGCAGTCCAACAAACGCCCTGGGTAACTATGGCTACACCTTC.

This clonotype was observed at least ten times. The chain recombines TRBV5-1 with TRBJ2-5, with D unresolved. V gave up 4 bases and J gave up 1 base, with 17 bases separating them. The CDR3 has 16 amino acids. Germline CDR1 and CDR2: SGHRS and YFSETQ. The CDR3 loop reads CASSPRASDSQETQYF. The CDR3 DNA reads TGCGCCAGCAGCCCGCGAGCCAGTGACTCCCAAGAGACCCAGTACTTC.

This clonotype was seen many times. J is TRBJ2-6 and V is TRBV7-8; TRBD2 matches 7 bases. Germline loops: CDR1 SGHVS, CDR2 FQNEAQ. CDR3 length equals 17 residues. V gave up 0 bases and J gave up 1 base; unmatched junction bases: 3. The CDR3 spells CASSLASGLSGANVLTF. CDR3 bases: TGTGCCAGCAGCTTAGCTAGCGGGTTATCTGGGGCCAACGTCCTGACTTTC. Drawing the rest from reference TRBV7-8 and TRBJ2-6, the complete variable domain is GAGVSQSPRYKVAKRGQDVALRCDPISGHVSLFWYQQALGQGPEFLTYFQNEAQLDKSGLPSDRFFAERPEGSVSTLKIQRTQQEDSAVYLCASSLASGLSGANVLTFGAGSRLTVL.

This clonotype was recorded at least ten times. This chain uses TRBV30 with TRBJ2-5; D is unresolved. Germline V gene lookup returns CDR1 GTSNPN and CDR2 SVGIG (reference sequence). The germline V and J ends were trimmed by 5 bases and 7 bases, with 8 bases remaining between them. The CDR3 runs to 10 residues. The CDR3 reads CAWGFGTQYF. As DNA, the CDR3 is TGTGCCTGGGGCTTCGGGACCCAGTACTTC.

This clonotype was detected many times. The rearrangement links TRBV12-3 or TRBV12-4 to TRBJ2-7; either TRBD1 or TRBD2 may supply D (7 bases each). This CDR3 comprises 15 residues. Trimming took off 6 bases at V and 2 bases at J, with 17 bases between the two ends. The CDR3 reads CASSRGRGVPYEQYF. DNA of the CDR3: TGTGCCAGCAGCAGGGGGAGGGGGGTCCCCTACGAGCAGTACTTC.